Listed below are T cell receptor beta chains from one sample, sequenced in a study of CD8+ T cells in alopecia areata. Here immunoSEQ multiplex PCR was the method, and the copy in TCRdb shows in-frame clones only, minus some. Counted here are 15,000 to 20,000 clones, 59% occurring once; the ten biggest clones make up around 8%. This material consisted of skin, taken at week 4, from a patient treated with tofacitinib. The source of these receptors is a human donor with alopecia areata. The CDR3 runs from the conserved cysteine through the conserved F or W. Each record gives: V gene, J gene, D gene, clone size, CDR3 DNA, CDR3 protein. The D gene is left open where the match is weak. Only part of the rows carry a size: once, few, many, or a class if the clone is expanded.

V: TRBV14; J: TRBJ2-1; D: .; size: .; DNA: TGTGCCAGCAGCCAAGATCTCGTGGACAGGGACTACTACAATGAGCAGTTCTTC; CDR3: CASSQDLVDRDYYNEQFF
V: TRBV7-8; J: TRBJ1-1; D: .; size: .; DNA: TGTGCCAGCAGCCCCTATACCAGGGCCACTGAAGCTTTCTTT; CDR3: CASSPYTRATEAFF
V: TRBV7-8; J: TRBJ2-6; D: .; size: once; DNA: TGTGCCAGCAGCTTAGTGGGAGCCGGGGCCAACGTCCTGACTTTC; CDR3: CASSLVGAGANVLTF
V: TRBV7-2; J: TRBJ1-1; D: .; size: few; DNA: TGTGCCAGCAGCTTAACAGGTAGCATGACTGAAGCTTTCTTT; CDR3: CASSLTGSMTEAFF
V: TRBV28; J: TRBJ2-1; D: .; size: few; DNA: TGTGCCAGCAGTTTACGCAGGGACTACAATGAGCAGTTCTTC; CDR3: CASSLRRDYNEQFF
V: TRBV2; J: TRBJ2-3; D: .; size: once; DNA: TGTGCCAGCATCCCACGAATCACAGATACGCAGTATTTT; CDR3: CASIPRITDTQYF
V: TRBV28; J: TRBJ1-2; D: TRBD1; size: .; DNA: TGTGCCAGCAGTTTCGACAGGGCGGGCTATGGCTACACCTTC; CDR3: CASSFDRAGYGYTF
V: TRBV29-1; J: TRBJ1-1; D: .; size: .; DNA: TGCAGCGTTGAAAGACAGACTGAAGCTTTCTTT; CDR3: CSVERQTEAFF
V: TRBV9; J: TRBJ1-2; D: TRBD1; size: .; DNA: TGTGCCAGCAGCGAAAGGACAGGGATGGGCTATGGCTACACCTTC; CDR3: CASSERTGMGYGYTF
V: TRBV11-3; J: TRBJ2-1; D: .; size: .; DNA: TGTGCCACCTTGGGGAAAAGTCAGTACAATGAGCAGTTCTTC; CDR3: CATLGKSQYNEQFF
V: TRBV6-1; J: TRBJ2-3; D: .; size: .; DNA: TGTGCCAGCAGTGAAGCCCGGGCAGGCACAGATACGCAGTATTTT; CDR3: CASSEARAGTDTQYF
V: TRBV4-3; J: TRBJ1-1; D: .; size: .; DNA: TGCGCCAGCAGCCAAGTTCGGGAAAACACTGAAGCTTTCTTT; CDR3: CASSQVRENTEAFF
V: TRBV10-3; J: TRBJ2-1; D: TRBD1; size: .; DNA: TGTGCCATCAGAGACAGGGTAAATGAGCAGTTCTTC; CDR3: CAIRDRVNEQFF
V: TRBV4-3; J: TRBJ1-4; D: .; size: .; DNA: TGCGCCAGCAGCCAAGCGGGGGATCCTAATGAAAAACTGTTTTTT; CDR3: CASSQAGDPNEKLFF
V: TRBV15; J: TRBJ1-3; D: .; size: .; DNA: TGTGCCACCAGCAGAGATCGGTCAGTCTCTGGAAACACCATATATTTT; CDR3: CATSRDRSVSGNTIYF
V: TRBV7-9; J: TRBJ1-5; D: .; size: few; DNA: TGTGCCAGCAGCTTAGGTATGGAAGGACAGCCCCAGCATTTT; CDR3: CASSLGMEGQPQHF
V: TRBV4-1; J: TRBJ2-7; D: .; size: few; DNA: TGTGCCAGCAGCCAAGACGAGGGGGAGCTCTACGAGCAGTACTTC; CDR3: CASSQDEGELYEQYF
V: TRBV18; J: TRBJ2-2; D: .; size: few; DNA: TGTGCCAGCTCACCGAGGGGGACCGGGGAGCTGTTTTTT; CDR3: CASSPRGTGELFF
V: TRBV7-2; J: TRBJ1-1; D: .; size: .; DNA: TGTGCCAGCAGCTGGTTATTCACCGGTCAGAACACTGAAGCTTTCTTT; CDR3: CASSWLFTGQNTEAFF
V: TRBV7-2; J: TRBJ1-1; D: .; size: .; DNA: TGTGCCAGCAGCCCCAAGGGGGAGTGGAACACTGAAGCTTTCTTT; CDR3: CASSPKGEWNTEAFF
V: TRBV7-9; J: TRBJ2-5; D: TRBD2; size: .; DNA: TGTGCCAGCAGCAGAGCGGGGGGCCCCCAAGAGACCCAGTACTTC; CDR3: CASSRAGGPQETQYF